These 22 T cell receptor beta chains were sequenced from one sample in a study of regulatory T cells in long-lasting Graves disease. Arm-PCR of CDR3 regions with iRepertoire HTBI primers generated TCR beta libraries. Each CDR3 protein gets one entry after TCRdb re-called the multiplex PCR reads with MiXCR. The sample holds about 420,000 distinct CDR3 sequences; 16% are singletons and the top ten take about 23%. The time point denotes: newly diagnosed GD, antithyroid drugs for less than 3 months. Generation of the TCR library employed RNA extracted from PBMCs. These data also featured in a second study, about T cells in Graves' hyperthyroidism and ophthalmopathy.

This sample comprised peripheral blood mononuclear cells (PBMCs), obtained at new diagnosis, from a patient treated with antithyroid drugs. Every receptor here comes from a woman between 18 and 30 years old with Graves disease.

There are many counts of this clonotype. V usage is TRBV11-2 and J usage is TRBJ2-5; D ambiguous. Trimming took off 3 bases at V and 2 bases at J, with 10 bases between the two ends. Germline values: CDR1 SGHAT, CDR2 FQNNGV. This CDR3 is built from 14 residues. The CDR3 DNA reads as TGTGCCAGCAGCTTCAGTTCTAATCAAGAGACCCAGTACTTC. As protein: CASSFSSNQETQYF.

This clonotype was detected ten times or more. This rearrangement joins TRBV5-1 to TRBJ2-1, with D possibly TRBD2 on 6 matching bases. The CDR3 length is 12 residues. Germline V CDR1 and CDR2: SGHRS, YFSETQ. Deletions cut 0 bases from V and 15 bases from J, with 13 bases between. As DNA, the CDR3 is TGCGCCAGCAGCTTGGGTACGGGAGCGCCGTTCTTC. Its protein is CASSLGTGAPFF.

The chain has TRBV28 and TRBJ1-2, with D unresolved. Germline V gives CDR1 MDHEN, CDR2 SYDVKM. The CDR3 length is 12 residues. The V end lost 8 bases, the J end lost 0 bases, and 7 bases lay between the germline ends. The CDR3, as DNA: TGTGCCAGCGAGGGTACTAACTATGGCTACACCTTC. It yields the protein CASEGTNYGYTF.

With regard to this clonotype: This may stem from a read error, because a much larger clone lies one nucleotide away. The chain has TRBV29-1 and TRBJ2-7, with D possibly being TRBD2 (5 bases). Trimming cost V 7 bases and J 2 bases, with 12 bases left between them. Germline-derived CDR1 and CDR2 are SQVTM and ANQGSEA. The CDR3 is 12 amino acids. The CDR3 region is CSASEGTYEQYF. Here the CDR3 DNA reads TGCAGCGCCAGTGAGGGTACCTACGAGCAGTACTTC.

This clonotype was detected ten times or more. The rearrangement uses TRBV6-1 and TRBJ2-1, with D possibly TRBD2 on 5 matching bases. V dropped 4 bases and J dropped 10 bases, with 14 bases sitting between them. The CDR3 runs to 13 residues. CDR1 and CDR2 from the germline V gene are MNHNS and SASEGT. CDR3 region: CASSVGLSQEQFF. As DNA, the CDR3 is TGTGCCAGCAGTGTCGGACTGAGTCAGGAGCAGTTCTTC.

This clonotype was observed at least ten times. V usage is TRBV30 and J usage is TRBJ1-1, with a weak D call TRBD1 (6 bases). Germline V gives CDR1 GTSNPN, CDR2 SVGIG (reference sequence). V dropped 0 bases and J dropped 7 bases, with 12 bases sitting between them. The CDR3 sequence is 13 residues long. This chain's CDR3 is CAWSVGGPLEAFF. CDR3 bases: TGTGCCTGGAGTGTAGGGGGACCGCTTGAAGCTTTCTTT.

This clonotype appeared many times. The CDR3 reads CASSLLQGLSQETQYF. CDR3 in DNA: TGTGCCAGCAGCTTATTGCAGGGCCTAAGCCAAGAGACCCAGTACTTC. The J gene is TRBJ2-5, the V gene TRBV7-8, with a possible D match to TRBD1 (5 bases). Germline CDR1 reads SGHVS; CDR2 reads FQNEAQ. The CDR3 loop spans 16 amino acids. V lost 2 bases to trimming and J lost 1 base, with 14 bases between them.

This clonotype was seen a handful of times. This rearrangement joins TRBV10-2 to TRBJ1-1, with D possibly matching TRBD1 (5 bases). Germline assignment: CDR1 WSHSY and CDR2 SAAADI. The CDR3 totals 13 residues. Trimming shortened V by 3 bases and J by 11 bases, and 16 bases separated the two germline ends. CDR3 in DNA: TGCGCCAGCAGTGATTGGGACGTCAAGCGGGCTTTCTTT. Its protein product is CASSDWDVKRAFF.

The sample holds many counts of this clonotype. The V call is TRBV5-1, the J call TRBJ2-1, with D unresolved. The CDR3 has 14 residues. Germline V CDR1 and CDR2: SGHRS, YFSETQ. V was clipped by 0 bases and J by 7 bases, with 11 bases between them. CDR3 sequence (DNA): TGCGCCAGCAGCTTGGTCCTATCGACTAATGAGCAGTTCTTC. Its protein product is CASSLVLSTNEQFF.

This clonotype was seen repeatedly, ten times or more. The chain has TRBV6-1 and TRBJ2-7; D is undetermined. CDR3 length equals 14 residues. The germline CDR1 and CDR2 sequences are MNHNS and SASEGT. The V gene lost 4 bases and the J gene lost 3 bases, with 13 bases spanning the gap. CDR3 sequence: CASSGRSLGYEQYF. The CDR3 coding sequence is TGTGCCAGCAGTGGCAGATCGCTCGGCTACGAGCAGTACTTC.

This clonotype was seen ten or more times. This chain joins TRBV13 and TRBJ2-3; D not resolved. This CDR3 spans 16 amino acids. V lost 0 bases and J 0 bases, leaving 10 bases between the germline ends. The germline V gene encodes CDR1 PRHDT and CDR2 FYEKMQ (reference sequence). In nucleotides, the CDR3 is TGTGCCAGCAGCTTAGGCGGTCCGTCTAGCACAGATACGCAGTATTTT. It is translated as CASSLGGPSSTDTQYF.

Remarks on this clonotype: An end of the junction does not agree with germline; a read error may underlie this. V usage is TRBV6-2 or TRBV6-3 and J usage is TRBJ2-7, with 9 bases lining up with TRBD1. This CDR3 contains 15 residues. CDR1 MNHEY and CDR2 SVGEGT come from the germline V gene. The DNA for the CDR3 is TGTGCCGGCAGGAATCCGGGACAGGGAATTCACGAGCAGTACTTC. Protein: CAGRNPGQGIHEQYF.

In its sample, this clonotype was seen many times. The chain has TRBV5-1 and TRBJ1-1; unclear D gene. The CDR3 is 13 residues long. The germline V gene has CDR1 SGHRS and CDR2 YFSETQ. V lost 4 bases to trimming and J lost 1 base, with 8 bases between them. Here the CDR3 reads CASSPTQNTEAFF. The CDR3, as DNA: TGCGCCAGCAGCCCGACACAGAACACTGAAGCTTTCTTT.

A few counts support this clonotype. The CDR3 sequence is CAWSVGRTIYTEAFF. For the CDR3, the DNA is TGTGCCTGGAGTGTAGGAAGGACAATCTACACTGAAGCTTTCTTT. The chain links TRBV30 to TRBJ1-1; D possibly corresponds to TRBD1 (5 bases). Germline values: CDR1 GTSNPN, CDR2 SVGIG (reference sequence). V lost 0 bases, J lost 3 bases, and 14 bases lay in between. The CDR3 loop spans 15 amino acids.

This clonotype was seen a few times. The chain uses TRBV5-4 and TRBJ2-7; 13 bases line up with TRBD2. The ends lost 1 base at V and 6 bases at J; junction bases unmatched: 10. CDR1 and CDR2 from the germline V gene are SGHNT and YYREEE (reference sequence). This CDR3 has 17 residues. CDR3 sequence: CASSLLLAGGPVGEQYF. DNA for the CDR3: TGTGCCAGCAGCTTGCTACTAGCGGGAGGGCCAGTAGGCGAGCAGTACTTC.

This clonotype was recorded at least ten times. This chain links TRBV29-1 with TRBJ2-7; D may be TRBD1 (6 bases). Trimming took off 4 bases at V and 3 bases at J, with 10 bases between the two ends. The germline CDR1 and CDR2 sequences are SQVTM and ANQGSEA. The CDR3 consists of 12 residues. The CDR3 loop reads CSVGGLNYEQYF. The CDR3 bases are TGCAGCGTTGGGGGGCTAAACTACGAGCAGTACTTC.

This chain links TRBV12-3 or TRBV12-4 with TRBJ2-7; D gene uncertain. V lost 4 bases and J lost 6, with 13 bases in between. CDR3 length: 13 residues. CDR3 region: CASSYQAVGEQYF. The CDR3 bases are TGTGCCAGCAGTTACCAGGCGGTCGGCGAGCAGTACTTC.

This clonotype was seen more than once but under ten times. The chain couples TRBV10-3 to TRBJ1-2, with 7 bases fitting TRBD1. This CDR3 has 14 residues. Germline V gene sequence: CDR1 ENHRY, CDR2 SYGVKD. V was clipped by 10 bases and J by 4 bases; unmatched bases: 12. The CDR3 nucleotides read TGTGCCACCCAAGGACAGGAGAACTTCTATGGCTACACCTTC. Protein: CATQGQENFYGYTF.

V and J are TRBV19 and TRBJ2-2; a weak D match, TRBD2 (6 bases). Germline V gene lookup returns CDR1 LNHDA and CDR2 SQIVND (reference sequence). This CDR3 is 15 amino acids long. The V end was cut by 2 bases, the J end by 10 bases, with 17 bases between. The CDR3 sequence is CASSIFFGGGMELFF. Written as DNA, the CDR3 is TGTGCCAGTAGTATATTCTTCGGTGGAGGGATGGAGCTGTTTTTT.

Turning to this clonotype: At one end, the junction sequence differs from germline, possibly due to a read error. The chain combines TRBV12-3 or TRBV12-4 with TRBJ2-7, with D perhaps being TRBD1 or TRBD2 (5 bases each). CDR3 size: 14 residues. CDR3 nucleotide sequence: TGTGCCAGCAGTAGGGACGGTAACACCTACGAGCAGTGCTTC. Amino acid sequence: CASSRDGNTYEQCF.

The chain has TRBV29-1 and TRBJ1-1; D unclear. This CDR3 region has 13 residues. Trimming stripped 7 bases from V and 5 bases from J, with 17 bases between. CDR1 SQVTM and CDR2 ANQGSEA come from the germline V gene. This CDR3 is CSALRAAGTEAFF. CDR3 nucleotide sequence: TGCAGCGCGTTAAGGGCAGCGGGTACTGAAGCTTTCTTT.

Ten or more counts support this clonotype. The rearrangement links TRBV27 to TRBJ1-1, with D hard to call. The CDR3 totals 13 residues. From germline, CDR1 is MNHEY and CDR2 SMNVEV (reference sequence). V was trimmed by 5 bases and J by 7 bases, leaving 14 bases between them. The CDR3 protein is CASSPLGGVEAFF. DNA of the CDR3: TGTGCCAGCAGTCCCCTCGGTGGGGTTGAAGCTTTCTTT.